These 3 T cell receptor beta chains came from one sample sequenced in a study of blood T cell repertoires in COVID-19. Sequencing was performed with immunoSEQ multiplex PCR; in TCRdb, only in-frame clones are kept and a portion is missing. This repertoire shows 470,000 or so clones, 75% to 90% found once; its top ten account for roughly 3.2%. Sequenced material: peripheral blood. These receptors all stem from a human donor in a cohort sampled during active COVID-19.

The chain carries TRBV4-3 and TRBJ1-1, with 8 bases matching TRBD1. Germline-derived CDR1 and CDR2 are LGHNA and YSLEER. The CDR3 has 16 amino acids. Trimming cost V 0 bases and J 5 bases; bases outside gene matches: 8. In DNA, the CDR3 is TGCGCCAGCAGCCAAGATGTGACAGGGGAAAGGACTGAAGCTTTCTTT. Its translation is CASSQDVTGERTEAFF.

The rearrangement links TRBV19 to TRBJ1-2; no firm D call. This CDR3 spans 13 amino acids. Germline CDR1 is LNHDA and CDR2 is SQIVND (reference sequence). V was pared by 5 bases and J by 1 base, with 8 bases between. CDR3: CASSYPGNYGYTF. The CDR3 coding sequence is TGTGCCAGTAGTTATCCGGGTAACTATGGCTACACCTTC.

The chain carries TRBV6-5 and TRBJ1-1, with TRBD1 matching 10 bases. This CDR3 region has 15 residues. Trimming took 5 bases from V and 6 from J; bases not matched to a gene: 9. The germline V gene encodes CDR1 MNHEY and CDR2 SVGAGI. The CDR3 protein is CASSPPGTGVAEAFF. The CDR3 region has the DNA TGTGCCAGCAGTCCCCCCGGGACAGGGGTCGCTGAAGCTTTCTTT.